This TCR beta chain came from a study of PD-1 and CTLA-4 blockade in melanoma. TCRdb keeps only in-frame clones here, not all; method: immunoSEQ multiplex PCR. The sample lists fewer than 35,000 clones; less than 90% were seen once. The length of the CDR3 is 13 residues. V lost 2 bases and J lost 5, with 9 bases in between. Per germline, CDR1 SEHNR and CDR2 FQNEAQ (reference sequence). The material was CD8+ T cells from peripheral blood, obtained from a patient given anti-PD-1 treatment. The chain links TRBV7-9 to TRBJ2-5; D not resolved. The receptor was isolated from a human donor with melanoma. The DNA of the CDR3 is TGTGCCAGCAGCTTAAAAGTGTGGGAGACCCAGTACTTC. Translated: CASSLKVWETQYF.